A single sample gave rise to the 16 T cell receptor beta chains below, sequenced in a study of T cells in Graves' hyperthyroidism and ophthalmopathy (dated by TCRdb to between 2018 and 2021). Libraries were built with multiplex PCR. TCRdb records Illumina HiSeq 2000 as the sequencer. The TCR beta CDR3 regions were amplified from RNA transcripts. A first-round RT-PCR of the TCR CDR3 used the HTBI primer set with the Qiagen OneStep RT-PCR kit. TCRdb passed the public sequencing reads through fastp at Q25 and MiXCR, retaining productive beta sequences. Rows are unified per CDR3 protein, each entry keeping the most common DNA and genes. The sample table contains fewer than 550,000 distinct CDR3 sequences; only one count was recorded for less than 25% of them. Clones ranked in the top ten supply 11% of the sample. Material: blood. These receptors all stem from a woman aged 25 to 39 with Graves' ophthalmopathy.

The V call is TRBV6-4, the J call TRBJ1-3; D not certain. CDR3 size: 16 residues. Germline loops: CDR1 MRHNA, CDR2 SNTAGT. With 1 base removed from V and 0 bases from J, the gap between germline ends came to 10 bases. This CDR3 reads CASSDWFYLSGNTIYF. CDR3 nucleotides: TGTGCCAGCAGTGACTGGTTTTACCTCTCTGGAAACACCATATATTTT.

The chain combines TRBV27 with TRBJ1-2; D may be TRBD1 (6 bases). Germline V gene data show CDR1 as MNHEY and CDR2 as SMNVEV (reference sequence). The CDR3 extends over 14 amino acids. V dropped 4 bases and J dropped 4 bases, with 13 bases sitting between them. This CDR3 reads CASSSTGLTYGYTF. CDR3 nucleotides: TGTGCCAGCAGTTCGACAGGCCTGACCTATGGCTACACCTTC.

This clonotype was found many times. The V call is TRBV20-1, the J call TRBJ2-5, with TRBD2 matching over 8 bases. CDR3 length equals 16 residues. Looked up from germline, CDR1 is DFQATT and CDR2 is SNEGSKA (reference sequence). V gave up 4 bases and J gave up 0 bases; unmatched junction bases: 10. The CDR3 protein is CSAISPSGGHQETQYF. The CDR3 DNA follows: TGCAGTGCTATTTCTCCCAGCGGGGGTCACCAAGAGACCCAGTACTTC.

This clonotype appeared many times. The chain is built from TRBV6-5 and TRBJ1-2, with unresolved D. V lost 0 bases and J lost 3, with 11 bases in between. Germline V gives CDR1 MNHEY, CDR2 SVGAGI. This CDR3 spans 15 amino acids. The CDR3 sequence: CASSYSTQPHYGYTF. The CDR3 DNA reads TGTGCCAGCAGTTACTCGACTCAACCGCACTATGGCTACACCTTC.

Only a few counts were recorded for this clonotype. J is TRBJ2-6 and V is TRBV20-1; 8 positions agree with TRBD1. Germline V lookup: CDR1 DFQATT, CDR2 SNEGSKA (reference sequence). Trimming cost V 7 bases and J 0 bases; bases outside gene matches: 11. CDR3 length: 17 amino acids. In nucleotides, the CDR3 is TGCAGTGTGACCCGGGGACAGGCCTACTCTGGGGCCAACGTCCTGACTTTC. It specifies CSVTRGQAYSGANVLTF.

V usage is TRBV5-1 and J usage is TRBJ1-1; no clear D. This CDR3 contains 11 residues. The germline gives CDR1 SGHRS, CDR2 YFSETQ. V lost 5 bases and J lost 11, with 13 bases in between. In nucleotides, the CDR3 is TGCGCCAGCAGTTTCGGGGAGAGGGCTTTCTTT. Amino acids: CASSFGERAFF.

As to this clonotype: A read error is likely, as this CDR3 ends without the conserved phenylalanine or tryptophan. The rearrangement joins TRBV14 to TRBJ1-5; TRBD1 aligns across 8 bases. CDR1 SGHDN and CDR2 FVKESK come from the germline V gene. Trimming cost V 0 bases and J 5 bases; bases outside gene matches: 3. The CDR3 contains 15 residues. The CDR3 DNA reads TGTGCCAGCAGCCAAGACTGGACAGGGTATCAGCCCCAGCATTAT. The encoded protein is CASSQDWTGYQPQHY.

The V gene is TRBV30, the J gene TRBJ1-1; no reliable D call. The V gene lost 0 bases and the J gene lost 5 bases, with 10 bases spanning the gap. The V gene's germline CDR1 is GTSNPN and CDR2 SVGIG (reference sequence). The CDR3 length is 13 residues. Here the CDR3 reads CAWSVLAQTEAFF. The DNA of the CDR3 is TGTGCCTGGAGTGTACTGGCCCAAACTGAAGCTTTCTTT.

The rearrangement links TRBV7-3 to TRBJ1-6, with D unclear. Trimming removed 4 bases from V and 10 bases from J, with 14 bases in between. CDR1 is SGHTA, CDR2 FQGTGA, per germline. The CDR3 is 14 amino acids. CDR3 residues: CASSWTGRRSPLHF. The CDR3 DNA reads as TGTGCCAGCAGCTGGACGGGCCGTCGCTCACCCCTCCACTTT.

This clonotype was seen a handful of times. This CDR3 reads CASSKALGYNEQFF. CDR3 DNA sequence: TGTGCCAGCAGCAAAGCTTTGGGCTACAATGAGCAGTTCTTC. The rearrangement joins TRBV12-3 or TRBV12-4 to TRBJ2-1; no clear D gene. The CDR3 loop spans 14 amino acids. V lost 6 bases and J 3 bases, leaving 12 bases between the germline ends.

This clonotype was seen ten or more times. The junction differs from germline at one of its ends, possibly a read error. V usage is TRBV20-1 and J usage is TRBJ2-5, with unresolved D. The CDR3 loop spans 9 amino acids. The germline gives CDR1 DFQATT, CDR2 SNEGSKA (reference sequence). DNA of the CDR3: TGCAGTGCGAGAGAGACCCAGTACTTC. Translating it yields CSARETQYF.

V is TRBV12-3 or TRBV12-4 and J is TRBJ2-5; either TRBD1 or TRBD2 may supply D (5 bases each). Trimming shortened V by 6 bases and J by 1 base, and 15 bases separated the two germline ends. CDR3 length: 15 amino acids. The CDR3 DNA reads TGTGCCAGCAGCCAAGAGGGGCGGGTCCAAGAGACCCAGTACTTC. Protein product: CASSQEGRVQETQYF.

CDR3 protein: CASSYGQGSVSPLHF. CDR3 in DNA: TGTGCCAGCAGTTACGGCCAGGGTTCGGTTTCACCCCTCCACTTT. The chain carries TRBV6-5 and TRBJ1-6, with a weak D call TRBD1 (5 bases). Germline-derived CDR1 and CDR2 are MNHEY and SVGAGI. The CDR3 spans 15 residues. V lost 2 bases and J 9 bases, leaving 14 bases between the germline ends.

V usage is TRBV2 and J usage is TRBJ2-1; 10 positions agree with TRBD2. Looked up from germline, CDR1 is SNHLY and CDR2 is FYNNEI. V dropped 4 bases and J dropped 8; count of bases not matched to a gene: 5. The CDR3 sequence is 14 residues long. Written as DNA, the CDR3 is TGTGCCAGCAGTGCTAGCGGGAGTGGGTATGAGCAGTTCTTC. This translates into CASSASGSGYEQFF.

This chain uses TRBV19 with TRBJ1-2; 8 nucleotides agree with TRBD1. J gave up 2 bases and V 7 bases, and 6 bases lay outside the gene matches. CDR3 size: 14 residues. The V gene's germline CDR1 is LNHDA and CDR2 SQIVND (reference sequence). CDR3 nucleotide sequence: TGTGCCAGTAAGCGGACAGGGATGAACTATGGCTACACCTTC. Residues: CASKRTGMNYGYTF.

At least ten counts were recorded for this clonotype. CDR3 sequence reads: CASLDERGGTQYF. CDR3 nucleotides: TGTGCCAGCCTAGACGAGCGGGGAGGGACCCAGTACTTC. V usage is TRBV2 and J usage is TRBJ2-5; TRBD2 matches at 7 bases. With 8 bases clipped from V and 7 bases from J, the junction kept 10 bases outside the gene matches. The CDR3 is 13 amino acids. Germline V lookup: CDR1 SNHLY, CDR2 FYNNEI.